The sequence of this T cell receptor (beta chain) was determined in a study of shared clonotypes between healthy human individuals. As originally analysed: Filtering of immunoSEQ junctional sequences could not match full-length read filtering. Repertoires were generated with immunoSEQ multiplex PCR, while TCRdb's copy carries only in-frame clones and drops some. V, J and clone size reflect that table, while D and trimming were determined from the DNA. The sample includes around 600,000 clones, 97% of them seen just once. Study-level findings and limits: Having only a few donors restricted how much genetic and exposure-history diversity was captured.

A remark on this clone: Its cognate antigen is unknown.

The clonotype originates from a woman aged 30 to 39 in good health. Material for sequencing was naive CD4+ T cells sorted from blood. Documented subset: CD45RA+ positively selected.

The CDR3 sequence: CASSPIGTTHEQYF. CDR3 sequence (DNA): TGCGCCAGCAGCCCGATCGGGACAACTCACGAGCAGTACTTC. This chain links TRBV5-1 with TRBJ2-7; maybe TRBD1 (6 bases). Germline V gives CDR1 SGHRS, CDR2 YFSETQ. V shed 4 bases and J shed 5 bases, with 16 bases lying between them. This CDR3 region has 14 residues.